A single sample is the source of the 32 T cell receptor beta chains below, sequenced in a study of blood T cell repertoires in COVID-19. The protocol was immunoSEQ multiplex PCR, while the TCRdb copy is restricted to in-frame clones and leaves out a portion. The sample includes some 340,000 clones, roughly four fifths seen only once; the top ten take 5% to 6%. Sequenced material: PBMCs or T cells enriched from blood (not recorded which). The receptor source for this set is a woman aged 50 to 65 who had recovered from COVID-19.

This clone was counted between two and nine times. This rearrangement joins TRBV4-2 to TRBJ2-2; D gene ambiguous. The germline CDR1 and CDR2 sequences are LGHNA and YNFKEQ. With 3 bases removed from V and 0 bases from J, the gap between germline ends came to 8 bases. The CDR3 contains 15 residues. The CDR3 is CASSHQQTNTGELFF. The CDR3 nucleotides are TGTGCCAGCAGCCACCAACAGACGAACACCGGGGAGCTGTTTTTT.

The chain joins TRBV4-3 to TRBJ2-1; TRBD2 matches 12 bases. CDR1 is LGHNA, CDR2 YSLEER, per germline. The CDR3 is made up of 15 amino acids. After removal of 3 bases from V and 10 bases from J, the junction contained 7 bases not matched to a gene. The CDR3 region has the DNA TGCGCCAGCAGCCAGAGGACTAGCGGGATGGGGGAGCAGTTCTTC. Encoded protein: CASSQRTSGMGEQFF.

This chain connects TRBV30 to TRBJ1-1; D gene uncertain. The CDR3 has 13 residues. Trimming took off 2 bases at V and 1 base at J, with 8 bases between the two ends. Germline V gene lookup returns CDR1 GTSNPN and CDR2 SVGIG (reference sequence). For the CDR3, the DNA is TGTGCCTGGAGTTACCGGTCGAACACTGAAGCTTTCTTT. Translation gives CAWSYRSNTEAFF.

In DNA, the CDR3 is TGTGCCTGGAGTGTAGGGGCAGGGGCTGGCTACACCTTC. It encodes CAWSVGAGAGYTF. V is TRBV30 and J is TRBJ1-2, with D possibly matching TRBD1 (6 bases). From germline, CDR1 is GTSNPN and CDR2 SVGIG (reference sequence). Deletions cut 0 bases from V and 7 bases from J, with 12 bases between. This CDR3 has 13 amino acids.

V is TRBV15 and J is TRBJ2-2; TRBD2 agrees at 9 bases. This CDR3 is 17 amino acids long. With V trimmed by 1 base and J by 4 bases, 7 bases remained unmatched. From germline, CDR1 is LNHNV and CDR2 YYDKDF (reference sequence). CDR3 sequence: CATSRGIAGEFTGELFF. CDR3 nucleotide sequence: TGTGCCACCAGCAGAGGAATAGCGGGAGAGTTCACCGGGGAGCTGTTTTTT.

The chain recombines TRBV5-6 with TRBJ1-2; 9 bases agree with TRBD1. The germline CDR1 and CDR2 sequences are SGHDT and YYEEEE. The trim removed 4 bases at V and 8 bases at J, leaving 9 bases unmatched. The CDR3 has 14 amino acids. The CDR3 spells CASSLIQGAWGYTF. The CDR3 DNA reads as TGTGCCAGCAGCCTCATACAGGGGGCATGGGGCTACACCTTC.

The genes are TRBV7-9 and TRBJ1-4, with unresolved D. Germline CDR1 is SEHNR and CDR2 is FQNEAQ (reference sequence). The V and J ends lost 4 bases and 0 bases respectively, with 9 bases between them. The CDR3 has 15 residues. The CDR3 region is CASSSPVATNEKLFF. The CDR3, as DNA: TGTGCCAGCAGCTCCCCGGTGGCAACTAATGAAAAACTGTTTTTT. Full variable domain (outside the CDR3, taken from reference TRBV7-9 and TRBJ1-4): DTGVSQNPRHKITKRGQNVTFRCDPISEHNRLYWYRQTLGQGPEFLTYFQNEAQLEKSRLLSDRFSAERPKGSFSTLEIQRTEQGDSAMYLCASSSPVATNEKLFFGSGTQLSVL.

The chain uses TRBV7-2 and TRBJ1-5; a weak D match, TRBD1 (6 bases). The CDR3 is 15 amino acids. The germline V gene encodes CDR1 SGHTA and CDR2 FQGNSA. The V end was cut by 5 bases, the J end by 6 bases, with 17 bases between. CDR3 sequence reads: CASSQLGTGSQPQHF. DNA of the CDR3: TGTGCCAGCAGCCAACTAGGCACAGGGTCTCAGCCCCAGCATTTT. The full variable domain, its missing parts supplied by reference TRBV7-2 and TRBJ1-5, is GAGVSQSPSNKVTEKGKDVELRCDPISGHTALYWYRQSLGQGLEFLIYFQGNSAPDKSGLPSDRFSAERTGGSVSTLTIQRTQQEDSAVYLCASSQLGTGSQPQHFGDGTRLSIL.

The chain carries TRBV15 and TRBJ2-1, with 9 bases lining up with TRBD1. Germline trimming cut 4 bases from V and 4 bases from J; bases unmatched to any gene: 5. The CDR3 extends over 15 amino acids. Germline lookup yields CDR1 LNHNV and CDR2 YYDKDF (reference sequence). CDR3 bases: TGTGCCACCAGCACCATCGGGACAGGGTACAATGAGCAGTTCTTC. Its protein is CATSTIGTGYNEQFF.

Note on this clone: The sample holds other DNA sequences that translate to the same CDR3. This chain links TRBV6-5 with TRBJ1-1; D is ambiguous. Trimming took off 0 bases at V and 1 base at J, with 6 bases between the two ends. Germline V gives CDR1 MNHEY, CDR2 SVGAGI. This CDR3 comprises 14 residues. The CDR3 coding sequence is TGTGCCAGCAGTTACTCAGCAGGGAACACTGAAGCTTTCTTT. Translating gives CASSYSAGNTEAFF.

This chain links TRBV6-5 with TRBJ2-7; 11 positions match TRBD2. The CDR3 is 15 amino acids. CDR1 is MNHEY and CDR2 is SVGAGI in the germline V gene. J was trimmed by 2 bases and V by 6 bases; bases with no gene match: 6. CDR3 coding DNA: TGTGCCAGCAGCGTACTACTAGCGGGAGCCTACGAGCAGTACTTC. Amino acid sequence: CASSVLLAGAYEQYF.

The chain links TRBV5-4 to TRBJ1-2; tentative D call: TRBD1 (6 bases). CDR1 and CDR2 from the germline V gene are SGHNT and YYREEE (reference sequence). The CDR3 runs to 14 residues. V lost 4 bases and J 8 bases, leaving 18 bases between the germline ends. CDR3 nucleotide sequence: TGTGCCAGCAGCCCCACGGGTGGGGGCCGAGGCTACACCTTC. Translating it yields CASSPTGGGRGYTF.

V gene TRBV18 combines with J gene TRBJ2-7, with D possibly being TRBD2 (5 bases). This CDR3 spans 16 amino acids. V shed 3 bases and J shed 2 bases, with 17 bases lying between them. Germline CDR1 reads KGHSH; CDR2 reads LQKENI. This CDR3 reads CASSPFPPDGAYEQYF. For the CDR3, the DNA is TGTGCCAGCTCACCTTTTCCTCCGGACGGGGCCTACGAGCAGTACTTC.

V is TRBV5-6 and J is TRBJ1-2, with D hard to call. V was trimmed by 4 bases and J by 5 bases, leaving 18 bases between them. The CDR3 runs 15 residues. Looked up from germline, CDR1 is SGHDT and CDR2 is YYEEEE. The DNA of the CDR3 is TGTGCCAGCAGCGGTGGCCCGCAGGTTGAATATGGCTACACCTTC. This sequence encodes CASSGGPQVEYGYTF.

The chain joins TRBV27 to TRBJ1-5; TRBD1 is a possible D gene (6 bases). V was clipped by 8 bases and J by 2 bases, with 22 bases between them. Germline CDR1 is MNHEY and CDR2 is SMNVEV (reference sequence). The CDR3 consists of 17 residues. The CDR3 DNA is TGTGCCAGCGGTTACGGTGGGGGGGCGCGGGGCAATCAGCCCCAGCATTTT. Translating it yields CASGYGGGARGNQPQHF.

This chain links TRBV7-8 with TRBJ1-5, with 9 bases matching TRBD1. The CDR3 is 16 residues long. Germline V gives CDR1 SGHVS, CDR2 FQNEAQ. V shed 5 bases, J shed 6 bases, and the junction held 11 bases outside the gene matches. The CDR3 region has the DNA TGTGCCAGCAGCAGAGTCCGGGACAGGGCAAGTCAGCCCCAGCATTTT. This translates into CASSRVRDRASQPQHF.

The rearrangement links TRBV4-1 to TRBJ2-3, with 9 bases fitting TRBD2. CDR3 length: 15 amino acids. The germline V gene has CDR1 MGHRA and CDR2 YSYEKL. V was pared by 3 bases and J by 1 base, with 2 bases of the junction left unmatched. CDR3 sequence reads: CASSQSSGGTDTQYF. For the CDR3, the DNA is TGCGCCAGCAGCCAGTCTAGCGGGGGCACAGATACGCAGTATTTT.

The V and J genes are TRBV6-5 and TRBJ2-1, with TRBD2 identical over 8 bases. The CDR3 spans 16 residues. V lost 4 bases and J lost 0; bases outside the gene matches: 5. Germline V gene sequence: CDR1 MNHEY, CDR2 SVGAGI. Here the CDR3 reads CASSSTSASSYNEQFF. For the CDR3, the DNA is TGTGCCAGCAGTTCGACTAGCGCTAGCTCCTACAATGAGCAGTTCTTC.

The V gene is TRBV30, the J gene TRBJ2-7; D may be TRBD1 (5 bases). CDR1 and CDR2 (germline): GTSNPN, SVGIG (reference sequence). The CDR3 covers 14 residues. The V end lost 6 bases, the J end lost 2 bases, and 17 bases lay between the germline ends. CDR3 sequence (DNA): TGTGCCTGCCTCCGGACACAGAAAGCCTACGAGCAGTACTTC. Translation gives CACLRTQKAYEQYF.

This clone was counted once. This chain uses TRBV19 with TRBJ1-1; 7 bases match TRBD1. The CDR3 contains 15 residues. The germline V gene has CDR1 LNHDA and CDR2 SQIVND (reference sequence). The V and J ends lost 5 bases and 1 base, in that order; junction bases with no gene match: 7. CDR3 DNA: TGTGCCAGTAGTCCCCAGGGGACAGCGAACACTGAAGCTTTCTTT. It codes for CASSPQGTANTEAFF.

This clone came up once. The CDR3 is CASSSGQGETQYF. CDR3 nucleotides: TGTGCCAGCAGCTCTGGACAGGGAGAGACCCAGTACTTC. V is TRBV7-3 and J is TRBJ2-5, with 8 bases fitting TRBD1. Looked up from germline, CDR1 is SGHTA and CDR2 is FQGTGA. Unmatched junction bases numbered 2, after V lost 4 bases and J lost 4 bases. CDR3 length: 13 amino acids.

This chain uses TRBV29-1 with TRBJ2-7, with 7 bases matching TRBD2. Germline assignment: CDR1 SQVTM and CDR2 ANQGSEA. The V segment lost 6 bases and the J segment 3 bases; nucleotides outside the gene matches: 14. The length of the CDR3 is 15 residues. The CDR3 spells CSVFGLADTHYEQYF. The CDR3 nucleotides are TGCAGCGTCTTCGGCCTAGCGGATACCCACTACGAGCAGTACTTC.

The rearrangement uses TRBV19 and TRBJ2-1, with D possibly TRBD2 on 6 matching bases. The CDR3 is made up of 14 amino acids. V was shortened by 3 bases and J by 14 bases, with 20 bases between the two germline ends. Germline V gene lookup returns CDR1 LNHDA and CDR2 SQIVND (reference sequence). DNA of the CDR3: TGTGCCAGTAGTATGGCCCCCCCCTTGAGGGAGGAGTTCTTC. It encodes CASSMAPPLREEFF.

J is TRBJ2-7 and V is TRBV7-9; the D gene is possibly TRBD1 (6 bases). The V end lost 5 bases, the J end lost 4 bases, and 24 bases lay between the germline ends. Germline assignment: CDR1 SEHNR and CDR2 FQNEAQ (reference sequence). The CDR3 has 17 amino acids. CDR3 residues: CASSPRGRVKGAYEQYF. The DNA of the CDR3 is TGTGCCAGCAGCCCCAGGGGCCGGGTTAAAGGGGCATACGAGCAGTACTTC.

The chain carries TRBV12-1 and TRBJ2-7; the D segment call TRBD2 is taken from the table without a DNA check. TRBV12-1 is an annotated pseudogene. The CDR3 spans 18 residues. The CDR3 coding sequence is TGTGCCAGCAGCTTTGTCGAAGAAGGCTTGGGGGGTAGGCACGAGCAGTACTTC. This gives the protein CASSFVEEGLGGRHEQYF.

J is TRBJ1-4 and V is TRBV4-1; D gene uncertain. V dropped 0 bases and J dropped 4 bases, with 15 bases sitting between them. Per the germline V gene, CDR1 is MGHRA and CDR2 is YSYEKL. The CDR3 has 17 residues. CDR3 region: CASSQDLMGALNEKLFF. As DNA, the CDR3 is TGCGCCAGCAGCCAAGATCTGATGGGCGCCCTTAATGAAAAACTGTTTTTT.

This clone was found once. The chain uses TRBV11-2 and TRBJ1-1; D possibly corresponds to TRBD1 (6 bases). Looked up from germline, CDR1 is SGHAT and CDR2 is FQNNGV. Trimming stripped 2 bases from V and 3 bases from J, with 13 bases between. This CDR3 comprises 15 residues. This chain's CDR3 is CASSLYTGPDTEAFF. The CDR3 bases are TGTGCCAGCAGCTTATACACAGGGCCTGACACTGAAGCTTTCTTT.

The gene calls are TRBV5-1 and TRBJ1-2; D remains unclear. Deletions cut 0 bases from V and 3 bases from J, with 12 bases between. There are 15 residues in the CDR3. Germline V gene sequence: CDR1 SGHRS, CDR2 YFSETQ. Written as DNA, the CDR3 is TGCGCCAGCAGCTTGGTTGCGGGCGGGGACTATGGCTACACCTTC. It is translated as CASSLVAGGDYGYTF. The full variable domain, completed using reference TRBV5-1 and TRBJ1-2, is KAGVTQTPRYLIKTRGQQVTLSCSPISGHRSVSWYQQTPGQGLQFLFEYFSETQRNKGNFPGRFSGRQFSNSRSEMNVSTLELGDSALYLCASSLVAGGDYGYTFGSGTRLTVV.

This chain links TRBV5-6 with TRBJ1-1; D is ambiguous. CDR1 and CDR2 (germline): SGHDT, YYEEEE. CDR3 length: 13 residues. The V and J ends lost 6 bases and 7 bases respectively, with 16 bases between them. CDR3 protein: CASTLMSGFEAFF. Here the CDR3 DNA reads TGTGCCAGCACCCTGATGTCGGGTTTTGAAGCTTTCTTT.

This chain uses TRBV29-1 with TRBJ1-1; 7 nucleotides match TRBD1. V shed 7 bases, J shed 4 bases, and the junction held 6 bases outside the gene matches. Germline V gene sequence: CDR1 SQVTM, CDR2 ANQGSEA. CDR3 length: 12 residues. Written as DNA, the CDR3 is TGCAGCGGTACCCGACAGGGCACTGAAGCTTTCTTT. Its translation: CSGTRQGTEAFF.

The chain is built from TRBV27 and TRBJ1-5, with 8 positions matching TRBD1. Germline V lookup: CDR1 MNHEY, CDR2 SMNVEV (reference sequence). The length of the CDR3 is 15 residues. The V and J ends lost 5 bases and 3 bases, in that order; junction bases with no gene match: 6. The chain's CDR3 is CASSPKTGVNQPQHF. CDR3 nucleotides: TGTGCCAGCAGTCCAAAGACAGGGGTCAATCAGCCCCAGCATTTT.

The genes are TRBV7-9 and TRBJ2-2; D is perhaps TRBD2 (6 bases). Between the trimmed V and J ends, which lost 0 bases and 5 bases, there was a span of 10 bases. The CDR3 contains 15 residues. The germline CDR1 and CDR2 sequences are SEHNR and FQNEAQ (reference sequence). This CDR3 reads CASSLASGLTGELFF. As DNA, the CDR3 is TGTGCCAGCAGCTTAGCTAGCGGATTGACCGGGGAGCTGTTTTTT.